The 10 T cell receptor beta chains below were found in one sample sequenced in a study of blood T cell repertoires in COVID-19. Libraries were prepared by immunoSEQ multiplex PCR; TCRdb keeps only in-frame clonotypes and omits some of them. The data show about 200,000 clones, with around 83% seen just once and under 8.5% held by the top ten. The sequencing sample was made of peripheral blood. The receptors shown here come from a woman of 80 years or more with COVID-19, enrolled during active disease.

J is TRBJ1-1 and V is TRBV19; D is uncertain. V lost 6 bases to trimming and J lost 1 base, with 24 bases between them. This CDR3 has 18 amino acids. CDR1 is LNHDA, CDR2 SQIVND, per germline (reference sequence). The CDR3, as DNA: TGTGCCAGTAGCCCTCGGAATATCGGGGTTGTAGGGAACACTGAAGCTTTCTTT. Translating it yields CASSPRNIGVVGNTEAFF.

The rearrangement uses TRBV7-2 and TRBJ1-1, with D perhaps matching TRBD1 (5 bases). The germline V gene encodes CDR1 SGHTA and CDR2 FQGNSA. CDR3 size: 16 residues. V was trimmed by 5 bases and J by 5 bases, leaving 21 bases between them. The CDR3 spells CASSPPVGQDRTEAFF. For the CDR3, the DNA is TGTGCCAGCAGCCCCCCCGTGGGGCAGGATAGAACTGAAGCTTTCTTT.

The chain links TRBV19 to TRBJ1-5; 7 bases are a match to TRBD1. The V segment lost 4 bases and the J segment 7 bases; nucleotides outside the gene matches: 7. CDR3 length: 14 residues. Germline V CDR1 and CDR2: LNHDA, SQIVND (reference sequence). The CDR3 nucleotides read TGTGCCAGTAGTACGCGACAGGGAGGACAGCCCCAGCATTTT. Amino acid sequence: CASSTRQGGQPQHF.

The chain employs TRBV6-5 and TRBJ2-5, with D maybe TRBD2 (6 bases). V was pared by 6 bases and J by 1 base, with 15 bases between. Germline V gene data show CDR1 as MNHEY and CDR2 as SVGAGI. This CDR3 is built from 15 residues. DNA of the CDR3: TGTGCCAGCAGGACGTGGACTACCGCCCAAGAGACCCAGTACTTC. It translates to CASRTWTTAQETQYF.

The V call is TRBV19, the J call TRBJ2-2; 7 positions agree with TRBD2. V dropped 8 bases and J dropped 6; count of bases not matched to a gene: 6. This CDR3 has 13 residues. Per the germline V gene, CDR1 is LNHDA and CDR2 is SQIVND (reference sequence). CDR3 nucleotides: TGTGCCAGTCAGCGGGGAGACGCCGGGGAGCTGTTTTTT. Protein product: CASQRGDAGELFF. The variable domain in full, with the rest retrieved from reference TRBV19 and TRBJ2-2, is DGGITQSPKYLFRKEGQNVTLSCEQNLNHDAMYWYRQDPGQGLRLIYYSQIVNDFQKGDIAEGYSVSREKKESFPLTVTSAQKNPTAFYLCASQRGDAGELFFGEGSRLTVL.

The genes are TRBV7-2 and TRBJ1-6; maybe TRBD1 (6 bases). CDR1 and CDR2 from the germline V gene are SGHTA and FQGNSA. This CDR3 is built from 16 residues. The V and J ends lost 3 bases and 9 bases respectively, with 18 bases between them. The CDR3 reads CASSFFSGTPTSPLHF. The DNA for the CDR3 is TGTGCCAGCAGCTTTTTTTCCGGGACACCTACTTCACCCCTCCACTTT.

The chain uses TRBV9 and TRBJ2-2; D might be TRBD2 (6 bases). The CDR3 is 17 residues long. Germline CDR1 SGDLS, CDR2 YYNGEE. V lost 1 base and J lost 6, with 19 bases in between. The CDR3 nucleotides read TGTGCCAGCAGCGTACGAGCTAGCAAGGGAGGTCCCGGGGAGCTGTTTTTT. It codes for CASSVRASKGGPGELFF.

V gene TRBV11-2 combines with J gene TRBJ2-1; D might be TRBD2 (5 bases). Trimming stripped 3 bases from V and 5 bases from J, with 26 bases between. Per the germline V gene, CDR1 is SGHAT and CDR2 is FQNNGV. The CDR3 runs 19 residues. The CDR3 sequence is CASSLQLSGEYTSDNEQFF. The CDR3 nucleotides are TGTGCCAGCAGCTTGCAATTGAGCGGAGAATATACCTCAGACAATGAGCAGTTCTTC.

The V gene is TRBV5-8, the J gene TRBJ1-1; 9 positions match TRBD1. The ends lost 4 bases at V and 4 bases at J; junction bases unmatched: 5. The germline V gene encodes CDR1 SGHTS and CDR2 YDEGEE. This CDR3 region has 14 residues. CDR3 in amino acids: CASSLTGGFTEAFF. The CDR3 DNA reads TGTGCCAGCAGCCTCACAGGGGGCTTCACTGAAGCTTTCTTT.

This clone was counted a few times. The DNA of the CDR3 is TGTGCCAGCAGCTTGGGCAGGGCCTATGGCTACACCTTC. The encoded protein is CASSLGRAYGYTF. V gene TRBV5-8 combines with J gene TRBJ1-2; D may be TRBD1 (5 bases). Trimming cost V 0 bases and J 4 bases, with 7 bases left between them. Per the germline V gene, CDR1 is SGHTS and CDR2 is YDEGEE. The CDR3 consists of 13 residues.